This T cell receptor (beta chain) was sequenced during a study of Graves' ophthalmopathy and Graves' hyperthyroidism. The CDR3 sequence is 13 residues long. Germline CDR1 reads DFQATT; CDR2 reads SNEGSKA (reference sequence). Excluded were patients with other autoimmune diseases, uncontrolled infections, pregnancy or lactation. The PBMC fraction was derived from under 11 ml of fresh peripheral blood. At least ten counts were recorded for this clonotype. TCR beta CDR3 amplification used RNA transcripts. Scientists carried out first-round RT-PCR using HTBI primers and then a second-round multiplex PCR. TCRdb reanalysed the multiplex PCR reads using MiXCR and keeps one entry per CDR3 protein. The data contain just over 600,000 distinct CDR3 sequences, 20% to 25% of them singletons.

The rearrangement links TRBV20-1 to TRBJ2-5; tentative D call: TRBD2 (6 bases). This sequence was found in a woman aged 18-29 years with stable Graves' hyperthyroidism. Some clones in this sample may be carry-over from other donors' samples. Sequencing was performed on peripheral blood. CDR3 in amino acids: CGCLGRGEETQYF. The DNA of the CDR3 is TGCGGTTGCTTGGGGCGGGGAGAAGAGACCCAGTACTTC.